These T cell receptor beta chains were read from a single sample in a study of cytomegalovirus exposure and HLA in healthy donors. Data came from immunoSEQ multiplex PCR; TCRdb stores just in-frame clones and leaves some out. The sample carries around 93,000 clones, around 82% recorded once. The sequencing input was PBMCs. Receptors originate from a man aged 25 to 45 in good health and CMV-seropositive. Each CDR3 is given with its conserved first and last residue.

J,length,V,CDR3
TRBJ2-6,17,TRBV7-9,CASSFLRMHSGANILTF
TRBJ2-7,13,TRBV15,CATSRAQGYEQYF
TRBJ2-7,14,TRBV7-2,CASSQAGVTYEQYF
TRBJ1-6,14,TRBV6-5,CASKGGSYNSPLHF
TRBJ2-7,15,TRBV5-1,CASSPGDREYYEQYF
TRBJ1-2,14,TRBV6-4,CASARTGSSGGYTF
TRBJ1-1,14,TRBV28,CASRSSTGYTEAFF
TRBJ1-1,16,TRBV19,CASSLPPEGRSTEAFF
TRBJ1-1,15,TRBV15,CATSRIDRVNTEAFF
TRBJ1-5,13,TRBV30,CAWSSQGDQPQHF
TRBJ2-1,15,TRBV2,CASSPPTIPRSEQFF
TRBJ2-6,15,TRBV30,CAWGSVRSGANVLTF
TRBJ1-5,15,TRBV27,CASSKSGQANQPQHF
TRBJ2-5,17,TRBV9,CASSVAGLAGLQETQYF
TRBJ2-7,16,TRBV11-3,CASTIPRLAGVYEQYF
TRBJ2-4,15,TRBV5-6,CASSLHRDLRNIQYF
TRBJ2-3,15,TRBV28,CASSLLAGFTDTQYF
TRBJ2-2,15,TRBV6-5,CASGRSGLYTGELFF
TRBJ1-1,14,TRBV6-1,CASRAGRMNTEAFF
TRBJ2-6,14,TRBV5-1,CASSLASGANVLTF
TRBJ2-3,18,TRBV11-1,CASSYLAGGPVSTDTQYF
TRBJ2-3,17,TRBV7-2,CASSRNTGVLGTDTQYF
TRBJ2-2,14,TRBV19,CASFPGGATGELFF
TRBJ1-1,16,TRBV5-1,CASSVGQGGMNTEAFF
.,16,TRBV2,CASTRTKGQGVSEQYF
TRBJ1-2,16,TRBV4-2,CASSQSGTNLNYGYTF
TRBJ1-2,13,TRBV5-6,CASRGAGPYGYTF
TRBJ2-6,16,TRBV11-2,CASSLVVPSGANVLTF
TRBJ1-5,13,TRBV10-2,CASSEEAYQPQHF
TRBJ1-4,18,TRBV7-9,CASSPRFGGQAGWEKLFF
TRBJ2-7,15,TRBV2,CASTFRTSGSYEQYF
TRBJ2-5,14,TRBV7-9,CASSPRGLAGTQYF
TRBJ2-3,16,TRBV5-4,CASSGKTGPSTDTQYF